This T cell receptor beta chain was captured by sequencing in a study of T cell changes during pregnancy in multiple sclerosis (dated by TCRdb to about 2019). Regarding the study in general: In women with multiple sclerosis, the researchers looked at how the T cell repertoire shifted as pregnancy progressed.

The germline V gene yields MNHEY for CDR1 and SVGAGI for CDR2. V is trimmed back by 2 bases and J by 8 bases, and the junction contains 10 bases that no gene match accounts for. The CDR3 starts with the cysteine, ends with the phenylalanine, and has 16 residues. Of all the DNA, just the CDR3 is kept, 48 bases in frame from base 1. This clone came up once. The antigen it binds to is not known. Base qualities are missing; no much larger clone stands one base away. Library preparation used the immunoSEQ multiplex PCR assay. What TCRdb holds here is the immuneACCESS table cut down to in-frame rearrangements. Part of the clones is not present; checked against another copy, under half of the missing clones reflect an unresolved V gene, and the others are unexplained. This sample is represented by tens of thousands of clones; approximately 92% of them were singletons. The ten largest clonotypes hold 1% of the sample.

The V and J segments used are TRBV6-5 and TRBJ2-1, and 9 junctional nucleotides match TRBD1. The clonotype originates from a female donor with multiple sclerosis, enrolled in a pregnancy study. The sample in question was peripheral blood, obtained in the first trimester of pregnancy. CDR3 sequence: CASSYRTGGGIDEQFF. Here is the DNA: TGTGCCAGCAGTTACCGAACAGGGGGCGGGATAGATGAGCAGTTCTTC.